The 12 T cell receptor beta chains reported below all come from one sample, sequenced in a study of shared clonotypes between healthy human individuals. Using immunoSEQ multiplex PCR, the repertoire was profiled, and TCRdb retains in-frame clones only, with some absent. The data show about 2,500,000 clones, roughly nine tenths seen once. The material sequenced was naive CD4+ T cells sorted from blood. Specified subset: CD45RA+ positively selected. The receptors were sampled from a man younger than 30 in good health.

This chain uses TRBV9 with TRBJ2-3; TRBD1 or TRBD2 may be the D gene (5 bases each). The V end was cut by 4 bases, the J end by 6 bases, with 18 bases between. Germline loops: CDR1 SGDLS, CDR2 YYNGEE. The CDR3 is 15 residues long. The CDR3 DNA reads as TGTGCCAGCAGCTACCTCGGAAGAGGGGAGGATACGCAGTATTTT. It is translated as CASSYLGRGEDTQYF.

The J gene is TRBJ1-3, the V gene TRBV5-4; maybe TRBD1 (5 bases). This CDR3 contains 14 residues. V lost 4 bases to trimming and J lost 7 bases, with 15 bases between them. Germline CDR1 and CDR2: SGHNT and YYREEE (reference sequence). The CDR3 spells CASSPRGFGNTIYF. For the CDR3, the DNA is TGTGCCAGCAGCCCTCGGGGGTTCGGGAACACCATATATTTT.

The CDR3 region is CASSQDSPGANVLTF. The DNA of the CDR3 is TGCGCCAGCAGCCAAGATTCGCCCGGGGCCAACGTCCTGACTTTC. The chain joins TRBV4-3 to TRBJ2-6; D uncertain. Germline loops: CDR1 LGHNA, CDR2 YSLEER. V was shortened by 0 bases and J by 4 bases, with 7 bases between the two germline ends. The CDR3 spans 15 residues.

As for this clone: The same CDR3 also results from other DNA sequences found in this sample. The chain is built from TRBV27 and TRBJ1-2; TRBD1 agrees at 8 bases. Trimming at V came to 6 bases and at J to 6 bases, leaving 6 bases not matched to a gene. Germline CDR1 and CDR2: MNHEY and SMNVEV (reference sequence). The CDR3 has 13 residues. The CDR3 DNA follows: TGTGCCAGCAGCCTGGGGACAGGCAATGGCTACACCTTC. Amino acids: CASSLGTGNGYTF.

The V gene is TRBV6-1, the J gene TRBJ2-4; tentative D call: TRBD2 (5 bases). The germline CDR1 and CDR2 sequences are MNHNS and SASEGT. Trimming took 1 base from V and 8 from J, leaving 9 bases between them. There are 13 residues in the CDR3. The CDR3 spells CASSEEEGYIQYF. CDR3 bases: TGTGCCAGCAGTGAAGAAGAGGGATACATTCAGTACTTC.

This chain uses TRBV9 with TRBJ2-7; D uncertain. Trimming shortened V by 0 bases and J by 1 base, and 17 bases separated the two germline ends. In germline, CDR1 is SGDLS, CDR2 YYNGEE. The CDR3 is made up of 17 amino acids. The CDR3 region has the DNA TGTGCCAGCAGCGTAGCTGAAGTCCCCCGAAGGTCCTACGAGCAGTACTTC. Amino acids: CASSVAEVPRRSYEQYF.

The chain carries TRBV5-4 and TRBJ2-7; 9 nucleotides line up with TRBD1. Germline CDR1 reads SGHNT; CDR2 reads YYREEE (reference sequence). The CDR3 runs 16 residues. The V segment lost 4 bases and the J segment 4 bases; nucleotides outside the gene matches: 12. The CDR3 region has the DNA TGTGCCAGCAGCCTAAGTCTTACCGGGACAGGGTACGAGCAGTACTTC. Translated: CASSLSLTGTGYEQYF.

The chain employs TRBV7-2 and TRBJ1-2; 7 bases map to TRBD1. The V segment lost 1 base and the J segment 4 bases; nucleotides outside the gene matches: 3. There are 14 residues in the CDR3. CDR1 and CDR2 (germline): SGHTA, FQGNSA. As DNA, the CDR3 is TGTGCCAGCAGCTTAGGGGACAGAAGCTATGGCTACACCTTC. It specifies CASSLGDRSYGYTF.

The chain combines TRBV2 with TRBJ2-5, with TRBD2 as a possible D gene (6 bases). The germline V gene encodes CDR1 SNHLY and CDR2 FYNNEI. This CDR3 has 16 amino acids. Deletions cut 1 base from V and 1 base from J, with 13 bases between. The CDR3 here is CASSEEFVGGQETQYF. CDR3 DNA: TGTGCCAGCAGTGAAGAATTCGTGGGGGGCCAAGAGACCCAGTACTTC. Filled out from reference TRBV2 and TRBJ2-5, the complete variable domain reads EPEVTQTPSHQVTQMGQEVILRCVPISNHLYFYWYRQILGQKVEFLVSFYNNEISEKSEIFDDQFSVERPDGSNFTLKIRSTKLEDSAMYFCASSEEFVGGQETQYFGPGTRLLVL.

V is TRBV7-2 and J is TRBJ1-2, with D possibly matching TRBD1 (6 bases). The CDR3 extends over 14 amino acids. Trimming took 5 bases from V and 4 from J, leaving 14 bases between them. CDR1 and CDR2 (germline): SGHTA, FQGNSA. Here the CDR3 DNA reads TGTGCCAGCAGCCTAACACAGGGAACCTATGGCTACACCTTC. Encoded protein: CASSLTQGTYGYTF.

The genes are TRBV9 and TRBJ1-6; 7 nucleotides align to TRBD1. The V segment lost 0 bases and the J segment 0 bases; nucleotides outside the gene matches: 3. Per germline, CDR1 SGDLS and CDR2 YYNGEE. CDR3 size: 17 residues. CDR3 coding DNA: TGTGCCAGCAGCGTAGAGGGGGCGAGCTCCTATAATTCACCCCTCCACTTT. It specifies CASSVEGASSYNSPLHF.

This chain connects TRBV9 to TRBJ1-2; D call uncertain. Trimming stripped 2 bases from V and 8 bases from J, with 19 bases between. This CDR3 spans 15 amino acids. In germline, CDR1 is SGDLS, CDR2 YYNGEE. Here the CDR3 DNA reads TGTGCCAGCAGCGTCGAAGCCACGGGAAGAACGGGCTACACCTTC. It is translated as CASSVEATGRTGYTF.